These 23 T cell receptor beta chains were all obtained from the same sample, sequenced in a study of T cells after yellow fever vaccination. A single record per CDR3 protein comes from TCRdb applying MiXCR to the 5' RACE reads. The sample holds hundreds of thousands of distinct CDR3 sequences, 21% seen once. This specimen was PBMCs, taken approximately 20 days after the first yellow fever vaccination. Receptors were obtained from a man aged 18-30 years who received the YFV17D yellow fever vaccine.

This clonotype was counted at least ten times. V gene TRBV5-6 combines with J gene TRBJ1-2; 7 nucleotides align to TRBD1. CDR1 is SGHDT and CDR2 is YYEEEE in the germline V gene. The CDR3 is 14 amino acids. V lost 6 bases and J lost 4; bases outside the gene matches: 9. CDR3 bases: TGTGCCAGCAACGCACGGACAGGCGCCTATGGCTACACCTTC. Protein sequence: CASNARTGAYGYTF.

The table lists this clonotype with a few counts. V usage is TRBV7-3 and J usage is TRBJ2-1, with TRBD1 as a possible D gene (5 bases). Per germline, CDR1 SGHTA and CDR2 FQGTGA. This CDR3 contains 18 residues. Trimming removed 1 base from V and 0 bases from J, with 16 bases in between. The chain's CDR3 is CASSLRGRSVSSYNEQFF. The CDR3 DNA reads TGTGCCAGCAGCTTAAGGGGCAGGTCGGTGAGCTCCTACAATGAGCAGTTCTTC. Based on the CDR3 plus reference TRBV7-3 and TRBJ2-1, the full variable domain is GAGVSQTPSNKVTEKGKYVELRCDPISGHTALYWYRQSLGQGPEFLIYFQGTGAADDSGLPNDRFFAVRPEGSVSTLKIQRTERGDSAVYLCASSLRGRSVSSYNEQFFGPGTRLTVL.

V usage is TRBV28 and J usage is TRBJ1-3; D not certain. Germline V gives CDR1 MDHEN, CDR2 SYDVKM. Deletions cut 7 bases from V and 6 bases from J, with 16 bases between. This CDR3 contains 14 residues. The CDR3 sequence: CASIPNRRVNTIYF. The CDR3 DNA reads TGTGCCAGCATCCCCAATCGGAGGGTAAACACCATATATTTT.

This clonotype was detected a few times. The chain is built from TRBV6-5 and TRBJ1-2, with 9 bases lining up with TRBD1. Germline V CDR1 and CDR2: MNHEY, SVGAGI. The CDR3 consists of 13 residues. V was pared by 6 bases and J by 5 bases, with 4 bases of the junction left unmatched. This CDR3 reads CASRQGADYGYTF. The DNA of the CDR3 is TGTGCCAGCAGACAGGGGGCCGATTATGGCTACACCTTC.

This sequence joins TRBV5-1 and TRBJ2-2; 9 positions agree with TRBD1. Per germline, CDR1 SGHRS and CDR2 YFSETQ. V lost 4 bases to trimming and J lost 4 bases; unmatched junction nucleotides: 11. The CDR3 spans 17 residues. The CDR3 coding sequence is TGCGCCAGCAGCGTGGGTATAACAGGGGGCGTCACCGGGGAGCTGTTTTTT. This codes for CASSVGITGGVTGELFF.

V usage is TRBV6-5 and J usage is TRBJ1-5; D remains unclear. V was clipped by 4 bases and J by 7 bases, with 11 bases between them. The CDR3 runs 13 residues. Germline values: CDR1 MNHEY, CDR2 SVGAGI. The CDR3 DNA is TGTGCCAGCAGTTCCTCCGTGGGACAGCCCCAGCATTTT. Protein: CASSSSVGQPQHF.

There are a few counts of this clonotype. The CDR3 DNA sequence: TGCGCCAGCAGCTTGGCCGGAGATAGCAATCAGCCCCAGCATTTT. Its protein product is CASSLAGDSNQPQHF. The chain carries TRBV5-1 and TRBJ1-5, with D unclear. This CDR3 spans 15 amino acids. The germline V and J ends were trimmed by 0 bases and 0 bases, with 7 bases remaining between them. CDR1 SGHRS and CDR2 YFSETQ come from the germline V gene.

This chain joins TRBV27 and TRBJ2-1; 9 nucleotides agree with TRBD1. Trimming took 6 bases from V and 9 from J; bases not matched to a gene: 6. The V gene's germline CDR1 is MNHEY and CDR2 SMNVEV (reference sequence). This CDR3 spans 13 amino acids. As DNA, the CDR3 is TGTGCCAGCAGCTTACAGGGGGCGCTTGAGCAGTTCTTC. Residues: CASSLQGALEQFF.

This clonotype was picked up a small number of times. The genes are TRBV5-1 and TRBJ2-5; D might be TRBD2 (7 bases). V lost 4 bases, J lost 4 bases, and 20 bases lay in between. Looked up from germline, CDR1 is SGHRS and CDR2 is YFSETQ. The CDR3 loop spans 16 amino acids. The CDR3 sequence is CASSQARRGAGETQYF. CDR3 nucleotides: TGCGCCAGCAGCCAAGCGCGTCGGGGGGCTGGAGAGACCCAGTACTTC. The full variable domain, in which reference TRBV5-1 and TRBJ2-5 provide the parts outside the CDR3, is KAGVTQTPRYLIKTRGQQVTLSCSPISGHRSVSWYQQTPGQGLQFLFEYFSETQRNKGNFPGRFSGRQFSNSRSEMNVSTLELGDSALYLCASSQARRGAGETQYFGPGTRLLVL.

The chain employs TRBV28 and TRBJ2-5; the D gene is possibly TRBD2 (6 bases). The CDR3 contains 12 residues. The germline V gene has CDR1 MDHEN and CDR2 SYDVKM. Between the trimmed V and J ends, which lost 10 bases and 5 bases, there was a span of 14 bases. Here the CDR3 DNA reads TGTGCCACCCAGCTAGCGACGGAGACCCAGTACTTC. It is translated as CATQLATETQYF.

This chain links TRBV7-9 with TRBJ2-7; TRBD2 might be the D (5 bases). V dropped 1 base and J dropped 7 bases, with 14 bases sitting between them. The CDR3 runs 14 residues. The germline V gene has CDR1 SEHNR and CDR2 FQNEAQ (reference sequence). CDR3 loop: CASSLDPGTGEQYF. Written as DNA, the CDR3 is TGTGCCAGCAGCTTAGACCCAGGAACGGGAGAGCAGTACTTC.

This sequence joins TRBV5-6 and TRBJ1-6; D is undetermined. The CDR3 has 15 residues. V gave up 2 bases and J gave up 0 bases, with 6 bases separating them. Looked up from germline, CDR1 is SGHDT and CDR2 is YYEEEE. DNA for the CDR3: TGTGCCAGCAGCTTCGTGAGCTCCTATAATTCACCCCTCCACTTT. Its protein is CASSFVSSYNSPLHF.

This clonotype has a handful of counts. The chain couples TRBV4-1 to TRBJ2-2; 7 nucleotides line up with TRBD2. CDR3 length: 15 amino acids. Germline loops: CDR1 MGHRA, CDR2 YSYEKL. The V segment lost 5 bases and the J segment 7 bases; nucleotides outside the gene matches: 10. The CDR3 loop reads CASSSRLAGGGELFF. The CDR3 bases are TGCGCCAGCAGCTCGAGACTAGCCGGGGGCGGGGAGCTGTTTTTT.

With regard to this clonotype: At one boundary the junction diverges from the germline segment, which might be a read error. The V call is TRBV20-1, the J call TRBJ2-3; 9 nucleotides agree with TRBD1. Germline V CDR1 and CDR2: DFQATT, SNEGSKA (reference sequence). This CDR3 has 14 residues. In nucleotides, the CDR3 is TGCAGTGCTGCCGGGACAGGGCCGGGCGTTACGCCGTATTTT. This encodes CSAAGTGPGVTPYF.

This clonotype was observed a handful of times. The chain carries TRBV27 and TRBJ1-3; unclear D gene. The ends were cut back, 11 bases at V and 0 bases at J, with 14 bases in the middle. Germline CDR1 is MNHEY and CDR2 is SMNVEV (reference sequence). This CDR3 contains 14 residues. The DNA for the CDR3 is TGTGCCGCAAAGCCTTACCCCTCTGGAAACACCATATATTTT. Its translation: CAAKPYPSGNTIYF.

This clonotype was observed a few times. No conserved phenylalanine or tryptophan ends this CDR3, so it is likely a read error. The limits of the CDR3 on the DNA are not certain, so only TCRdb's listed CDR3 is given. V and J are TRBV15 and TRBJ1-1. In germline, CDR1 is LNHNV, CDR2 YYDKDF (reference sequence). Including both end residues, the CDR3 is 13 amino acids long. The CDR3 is CATSRDLWQPLGL.

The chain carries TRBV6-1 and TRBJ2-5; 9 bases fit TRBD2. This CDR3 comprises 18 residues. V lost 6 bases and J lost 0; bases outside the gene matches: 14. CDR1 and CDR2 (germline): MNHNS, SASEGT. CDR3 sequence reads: CASSLGSGGPKYQETQYF. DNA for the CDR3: TGTGCCAGCAGCCTAGGAAGCGGGGGGCCCAAGTACCAAGAGACCCAGTACTTC.

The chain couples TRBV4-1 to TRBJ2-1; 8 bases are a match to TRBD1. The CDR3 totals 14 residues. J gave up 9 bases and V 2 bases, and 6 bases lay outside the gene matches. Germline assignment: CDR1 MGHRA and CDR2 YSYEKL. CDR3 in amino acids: CASSQRTGKGEQFF. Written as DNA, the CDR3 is TGCGCCAGCAGCCAACGGACAGGGAAGGGTGAGCAGTTCTTC.

The CDR3 here is CASSWRLGRNNEQFF. The CDR3 DNA reads as TGTGCCAGTAGTTGGCGGTTAGGGCGCAACAATGAGCAGTTCTTC. The chain recombines TRBV19 with TRBJ2-1; D ambiguous. The germline CDR1 and CDR2 sequences are LNHDA and SQIVND (reference sequence). Trimming shortened V by 5 bases and J by 5 bases, and 16 bases separated the two germline ends. CDR3 length: 15 residues.

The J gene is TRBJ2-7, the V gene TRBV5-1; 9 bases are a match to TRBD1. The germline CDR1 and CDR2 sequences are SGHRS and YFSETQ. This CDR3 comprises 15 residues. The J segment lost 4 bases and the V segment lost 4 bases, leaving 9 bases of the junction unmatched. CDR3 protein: CASSKTIGQGYEQYV. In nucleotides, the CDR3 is TGCGCCAGCAGCAAAACTATTGGACAGGGGTACGAGCAGTACGTC.

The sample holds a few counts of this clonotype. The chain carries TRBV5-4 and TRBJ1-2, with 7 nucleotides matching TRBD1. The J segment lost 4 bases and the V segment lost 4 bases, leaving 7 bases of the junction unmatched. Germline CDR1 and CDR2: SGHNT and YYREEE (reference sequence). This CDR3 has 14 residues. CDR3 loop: CASSPGDSSYGYTF. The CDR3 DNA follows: TGTGCCAGCAGCCCGGGGGACAGTAGCTATGGCTACACCTTC.

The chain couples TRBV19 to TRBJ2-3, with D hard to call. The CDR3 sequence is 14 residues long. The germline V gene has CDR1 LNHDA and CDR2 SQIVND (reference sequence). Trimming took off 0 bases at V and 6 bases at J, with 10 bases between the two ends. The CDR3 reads CASSIDLFGDTQYF. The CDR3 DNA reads TGTGCCAGTAGTATAGATCTATTTGGGGATACGCAGTATTTT.

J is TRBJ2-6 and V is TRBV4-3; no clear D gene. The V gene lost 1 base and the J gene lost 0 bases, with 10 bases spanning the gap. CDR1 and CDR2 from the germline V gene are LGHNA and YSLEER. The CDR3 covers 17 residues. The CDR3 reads CASSQGNSPSGANVLTF. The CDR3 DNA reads TGCGCCAGCAGCCAAGGCAACAGTCCCTCTGGGGCCAACGTCCTGACTTTC.